Sequencing of this T cell receptor (beta chain) was carried out in a study of blood T cell repertoires in COVID-19. The germline V gene has CDR1 LNHDA and CDR2 SQIVND (reference sequence). V was pared by 5 bases and J by 6 bases, with 13 bases between. The CDR3 consists of 13 residues. Using immunoSEQ multiplex PCR, the repertoire was profiled, and TCRdb retains in-frame clones only, with some absent. The table records some 300,000 clones, 85% of them present only once. V and J are TRBV19 and TRBJ1-2; D might be TRBD1 (6 bases). Material: peripheral blood. The receptor's source is a woman aged 50 to 60 with active or convalescent COVID-19. The CDR3 region has the DNA TGTGCCAGTAGTTTCGGACAGAGAGATGGCTACACCTTC. Translated, it gives CASSFGQRDGYTF.